What follows are 18 T cell receptor beta chains derived from one specimen sequenced in a study of naive and memory T cell subsets. The beta constant-region primer was an equimolar mix of two oligonucleotides covering TRBC1 and TRBC2. TCRdb ran MiXCR on the UMI-ligation and nested PCR reads and lists one entry per CDR3 protein. The table shows around 160,000 distinct CDR3 sequences, with about a sixth occurring only once. The sequencing input was naive CD4+ T cells from blood. The origin of the receptors is a human donor in good health.

This chain joins TRBV19 and TRBJ1-5; D call uncertain. This CDR3 region has 12 residues. Trimming stripped 6 bases from V and 3 bases from J, with 6 bases between. Germline lookup yields CDR1 LNHDA and CDR2 SQIVND (reference sequence). The CDR3 region is CASSHYNQPQHF. CDR3 nucleotide sequence: TGTGCCAGTAGCCACTACAATCAGCCCCAGCATTTT. The full variable domain, rest sourced from reference TRBV19 and TRBJ1-5, is DGGITQSPKYLFRKEGQNVTLSCEQNLNHDAMYWYRQDPGQGLRLIYYSQIVNDFQKGDIAEGYSVSREKKESFPLTVTSAQKNPTAFYLCASSHYNQPQHFGDGTRLSIL.

The chain is built from TRBV12-3 or TRBV12-4 and TRBJ1-6; TRBD1 might be the D (5 bases). CDR3 size: 14 residues. Trimming took off 6 bases at V and 7 bases at J, with 13 bases between the two ends. CDR3 sequence (DNA): TGTGCCAGCAGCCGCCGACAGCAGAATTCACCCCTCCACTTT. Protein sequence: CASSRRQQNSPLHF.

J is TRBJ1-3 and V is TRBV11-2, with TRBD1 matching over 9 bases. In germline, CDR1 is SGHAT, CDR2 FQNNGV. The trim removed 1 base at V and 0 bases at J, leaving 10 bases unmatched. The CDR3 loop spans 19 amino acids. The CDR3 DNA sequence: TGTGCCAGCAGCTTAGTCTTCGGACAGGGGTCCAGCTCTGGAAACACCATATATTTT. Residues: CASSLVFGQGSSSGNTIYF.

This clonotype was detected only a few times. V and J are TRBV28 and TRBJ2-1; weak D call: TRBD2 (5 bases). Per germline, CDR1 MDHEN and CDR2 SYDVKM. Trimming left V 10 bases short and J 10 bases short, with 17 bases between. This CDR3 contains 12 residues. The CDR3 DNA is TGTGCCATATCTAGCTACCCACAAGAGCAGTTCTTC. The encoded protein is CAISSYPQEQFF.

This clonotype was seen a few times. J is TRBJ1-2 and V is TRBV2; the match to TRBD1 covers 7 bases. The CDR3 length is 14 residues. Trimming removed 5 bases from V and 8 bases from J; junction bases left unmatched: 11. Germline V gene data show CDR1 as SNHLY and CDR2 as FYNNEI. Written as DNA, the CDR3 is TGTGCCAGCAGTCCCAATAACAGGGGCGGCGGCTACACCTTC. The encoded protein is CASSPNNRGGGYTF. Full variable domain (remainder filled in from reference TRBV2 and TRBJ1-2): EPEVTQTPSHQVTQMGQEVILRCVPISNHLYFYWYRQILGQKVEFLVSFYNNEISEKSEIFDDQFSVERPDGSNFTLKIRSTKLEDSAMYFCASSPNNRGGGYTFGSGTRLTVV.

This clonotype appeared a few times. The chain couples TRBV4-2 to TRBJ2-3, with 9 nucleotides matching TRBD1. Germline V gene data show CDR1 as LGHNA and CDR2 as YNFKEQ. With 1 base clipped from V and 4 bases from J, the junction kept 9 bases outside the gene matches. CDR3 length: 17 residues. CDR3 sequence: CASSQGWTGVSADTQYF. The CDR3 DNA is TGTGCCAGCAGCCAAGGGTGGACAGGGGTTAGTGCAGATACGCAGTATTTT.

In its sample, this clonotype was seen a few times. CDR3: CASRVMVANTEAFF. In nucleotides, the CDR3 is TGTGCCAGCAGGGTAATGGTGGCGAACACTGAAGCTTTCTTT. The rearrangement uses TRBV27 and TRBJ1-1; unclear D gene. Trimming pared 6 bases from V and 1 base from J, leaving 12 bases between. This CDR3 contains 14 residues. Germline V gives CDR1 MNHEY, CDR2 SMNVEV (reference sequence).

The V and J genes are TRBV7-2 and TRBJ1-2; TRBD1 might be the D (6 bases). Germline-derived CDR1 and CDR2 are SGHTA and FQGNSA. The V gene lost 2 bases and the J gene lost 2 bases, with 15 bases spanning the gap. CDR3 length: 16 residues. The CDR3 DNA is TGTGCCAGCAGCTTATTACCAGGGGTTGGGAACTATGGCTACACCTTC. It codes for CASSLLPGVGNYGYTF.

This clonotype was observed a handful of times. J is TRBJ1-2 and V is TRBV28; maybe TRBD1 (6 bases). The V end lost 7 bases, the J end lost 3 bases, and 15 bases lay between the germline ends. The CDR3 covers 14 residues. Germline CDR1 reads MDHEN; CDR2 reads SYDVKM. The CDR3 region has the DNA TGTGCCAGCAAACCGGGACAATTGGACTATGGCTACACCTTC. Translated: CASKPGQLDYGYTF.

The CDR3 DNA sequence: TGTGCCAGCAGCTTAGCCAGGGGGCGTCCCTACGAGCAGTACTTC. It codes for CASSLARGRPYEQYF. This chain links TRBV11-1 with TRBJ2-7; 8 nucleotides align to TRBD1. The CDR3 totals 15 residues. The germline V gene encodes CDR1 SGHAT and CDR2 FQDESV (reference sequence). Trimming at V came to 0 bases and at J to 2 bases, leaving 3 bases not matched to a gene.

The chain combines TRBV7-9 with TRBJ2-1; no clear D gene. Germline values: CDR1 SEHNR, CDR2 FQNEAQ (reference sequence). V was shortened by 1 base and J by 0 bases, with 7 bases between the two germline ends. CDR3 length equals 15 residues. The DNA for the CDR3 is TGTGCCAGCAGCTTAGTTTTCAGCTCCTACAATGAGCAGTTCTTC. This translates into CASSLVFSSYNEQFF.

The chain has TRBV18 and TRBJ2-7, with D possibly called TRBD1 or TRBD2 (6 bases each). This CDR3 comprises 16 residues. Looked up from germline, CDR1 is KGHSH and CDR2 is LQKENI. Trimming removed 5 bases from V and 0 bases from J, with 17 bases in between. For the CDR3, the DNA is TGTGCCAGCTCATCCAAGGGGGGTTCAAGCTCCTACGAGCAGTACTTC. Residues: CASSSKGGSSSYEQYF.

The rearrangement uses TRBV5-1 and TRBJ1-1, with D uncertain. The CDR3 loop spans 15 amino acids. Between the trimmed V and J ends, which lost 0 bases and 1 base, there was a span of 10 bases. The germline V gene encodes CDR1 SGHRS and CDR2 YFSETQ. CDR3 loop: CASSLEGRTNTEAFF. In nucleotides, the CDR3 is TGCGCCAGCAGCTTGGAGGGCAGAACGAACACTGAAGCTTTCTTT.

J is TRBJ1-5 and V is TRBV7-2; 7 bases are shared with TRBD1. Germline values: CDR1 SGHTA, CDR2 FQGNSA. V was pared by 1 base and J by 5 bases, with 5 bases of the junction left unmatched. The length of the CDR3 is 15 residues. CDR3 sequence: CASSLVTGADQPQHF. In nucleotides, the CDR3 is TGTGCCAGCAGCTTAGTTACAGGGGCCGATCAGCCCCAGCATTTT.

This clonotype was detected only a few times. The chain carries TRBV18 and TRBJ2-2, with D unclear. V was pared by 0 bases and J by 12 bases, with 26 bases between. The CDR3 is 18 amino acids. Germline V gene sequence: CDR1 KGHSH, CDR2 LQKENI. CDR3 protein: CASSPPANRSPPSRQLFF. The DNA for the CDR3 is TGTGCCAGCTCACCACCCGCGAATCGATCACCACCTAGTAGACAGCTGTTTTTT.

The chain joins TRBV23-1 to TRBJ2-7, with D perhaps TRBD2 (6 bases). TRBV23-1 is an open reading frame whose function is uncertain. The V end was cut by 4 bases, the J end by 5 bases, with 18 bases between. CDR3 length: 15 residues. This chain's CDR3 is CASSRGETAIHEQYF. In nucleotides, the CDR3 is TGCGCCAGCAGTCGGGGGGAAACAGCTATCCACGAGCAGTACTTC.

The table lists this clonotype with a few counts. The chain uses TRBV14 and TRBJ2-1; unclear D gene. V was clipped by 0 bases and J by 11 bases, with 17 bases between them. Germline V gene sequence: CDR1 SGHDN, CDR2 FVKESK. The CDR3 consists of 15 residues. CDR3 coding DNA: TGTGCCAGCAGCCAAGAAAGGCAGTGGAGTTATAAGCAGTTCTTC. Translated, it gives CASSQERQWSYKQFF. Looking up the rest from reference TRBV14 and TRBJ2-1 gives the full variable domain: EAGVTQFPSHSVIEKGQTVTLRCDPISGHDNLYWYRRVMGKEIKFLLHFVKESKQDESGMPNNRFLAERTGGTYSTLKVQPAELEDSGVYFCASSQERQWSYKQFFGPGTRLTVL.

This clonotype appeared a few times. The chain employs TRBV24-1 and TRBJ2-1; 7 nucleotides line up with TRBD2. The CDR3 is made up of 15 amino acids. Germline-derived CDR1 and CDR2 are KGHDR and SFDVKD. V lost 3 bases, J lost 8 bases, and 9 bases stayed unmatched. CDR3 coding DNA: TGTGCCACCAGTGATCCCCACGGGGGGAGAGATGAGCAGTTCTTC. This gives the protein CATSDPHGGRDEQFF.